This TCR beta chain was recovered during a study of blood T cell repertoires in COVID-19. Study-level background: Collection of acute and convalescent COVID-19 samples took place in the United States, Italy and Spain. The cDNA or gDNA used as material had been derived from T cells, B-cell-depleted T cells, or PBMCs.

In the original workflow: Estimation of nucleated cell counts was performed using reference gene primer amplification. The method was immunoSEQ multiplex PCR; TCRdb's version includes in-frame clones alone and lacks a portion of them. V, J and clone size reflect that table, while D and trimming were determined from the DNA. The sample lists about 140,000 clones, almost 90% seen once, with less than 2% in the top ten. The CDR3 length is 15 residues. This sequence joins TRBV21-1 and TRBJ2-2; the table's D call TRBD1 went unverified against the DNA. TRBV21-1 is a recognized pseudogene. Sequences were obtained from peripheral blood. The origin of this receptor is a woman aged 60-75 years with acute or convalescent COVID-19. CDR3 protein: CASSRTGGADGELFF. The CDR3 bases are TGTGCCAGCAGCAGGACAGGGGGCGCCGACGGGGAGCTGTTTTTT.